Many counts were recorded for the clone carrying this T cell receptor beta chain. Using RNA transcripts as the source, TCR beta CDR3 regions were amplified. When the TCR CDR3 underwent first-round RT-PCR, the HTBI primer set was used. TCRdb called the multiplex PCR reads again in MiXCR, with one record for every CDR3 protein. The data contain roughly 630,000 distinct CDR3 sequences, more than 15% of them singletons. J was trimmed by 5 bases and V by 4 bases; bases with no gene match: 6. The CDR3 covers 15 residues. CDR1 and CDR2 from the germline V gene are KGHDR and SFDVKD. The data belong to a study of T cells in Graves' hyperthyroidism and ophthalmopathy.

The rearrangement links TRBV24-1 to TRBJ2-1; 8 positions agree with TRBD1. Sequencing input: blood. This sequence originates from a woman in her twenties or thirties with Graves' hyperthyroidism. CDR3 sequence (DNA): TGTGCCACCAGTGAAGGACAGGGAGCGAACAATGAGCAGTTCTTC. It translates to CATSEGQGANNEQFF.